These 13 T cell receptor beta chains came from one sample sequenced in a study of CD8 T cells in Susac syndrome (dated by TCRdb to the late 2010s). To prepare the library, the immunoSEQ multiplex PCR assay was applied. RNA was extracted using the RNeasy kit, and roughly 0.5 to 1 microgram was reverse transcribed with random hexamers. The public reads were reanalyzed by TCRdb: fastp trimming at Q25, MiXCR alignment, in-frame beta chains only. Each entry is one CDR3 protein sequence, shown with its most common DNA and genes. The sample data list some 160,000 distinct CDR3 sequences, and around 94% of these were observed just once. In total, the top ten clones hold 0.1% to 0.12% of the sample. Sequencing was carried out using CD4+ T cells from PBMCs. All receptors derive from a human donor with Susac syndrome.

The chain is built from TRBV27 and TRBJ2-3, with a possible D match to TRBD1 (5 bases). There are 15 residues in the CDR3. V lost 4 bases, J lost 3 bases, and 14 bases lay in between. Germline CDR1 reads MNHEY; CDR2 reads SMNVEV (reference sequence). The CDR3 bases are TGTGCCAGCAGTTCCCCACAGGTAGAGACAGATACGCAGTATTTT. Amino acid sequence: CASSSPQVETDTQYF.

A note on this clonotype: One end of the junction is discordant with germline, which a read error may explain. V gene TRBV5-1 combines with J gene TRBJ1-2, with 10 positions matching TRBD1. Germline CDR1 SGHRS, CDR2 YFSETQ. The CDR3 runs to 18 residues. CDR3 bases: TGCGCCAGCCGCTTAGAATACGGGACAGGGGCAGCCCCTGGTGGCTACACCTTC. Translating gives CASRLEYGTGAAPGGYTF.

The chain combines TRBV29-1 with TRBJ1-1; D is perhaps TRBD1 (6 bases). Germline loops: CDR1 SQVTM, CDR2 ANQGSEA. Trimming removed 0 bases from V and 5 bases from J, with 7 bases in between. CDR3 length: 12 residues. DNA of the CDR3: TGCAGCGTTGAAGACGGGACAACTGAAGCTTTCTTT. This encodes CSVEDGTTEAFF. Based on the CDR3 plus reference TRBV29-1 and TRBJ1-1, the full variable domain is SAVISQKPSRDICQRGTSLTIQCQVDSQVTMMFWYRQQPGQSLTLIATANQGSEATYESGFVIDKFPISRPNLTFSTLTVSNMSPEDSSIYLCSVEDGTTEAFFGQGTRLTVV.

The chain joins TRBV20-1 to TRBJ2-1; 9 bases fit TRBD2. Germline values: CDR1 DFQATT, CDR2 SNEGSKA (reference sequence). After removal of 7 bases from V and 2 bases from J, the junction contained 3 bases not matched to a gene. This CDR3 spans 13 amino acids. The CDR3 sequence is CSVGGGAYNEQFF. The CDR3 DNA follows: TGCAGTGTAGGCGGGGGGGCCTACAATGAGCAGTTCTTC.

This chain links TRBV20-1 with TRBJ1-6, with TRBD1 matching 10 bases. The J segment lost 7 bases and the V segment lost 3 bases, leaving 6 bases of the junction unmatched. This CDR3 is 15 amino acids long. Germline CDR1 and CDR2: DFQATT and SNEGSKA (reference sequence). The CDR3, as DNA: TGCAGTGCTAGTCGCGGGGGACAGGGGAATTCACCCCTCCACTTT. Encoded protein: CSASRGGQGNSPLHF.

The chain couples TRBV27 to TRBJ2-3; possible D gene TRBD1, 6 bases. This CDR3 contains 18 residues. The germline V gene encodes CDR1 MNHEY and CDR2 SMNVEV (reference sequence). V dropped 5 bases and J dropped 4 bases, with 25 bases sitting between them. The CDR3, as DNA: TGTGCCAGCAGTCACCTCCCGGGACACCCCTTTGTACCAGATACGCAGTATTTT. This encodes CASSHLPGHPFVPDTQYF.

The V gene is TRBV15, the J gene TRBJ1-2, with a possible D match to TRBD1 (5 bases). Trimming removed 1 base at V and 2 bases at J, with 14 bases between. CDR3 size: 16 residues. Looked up from germline, CDR1 is LNHNV and CDR2 is YYDKDF (reference sequence). This chain's CDR3 is CATSRAPGPLNYGYTF. CDR3 DNA: TGTGCCACCAGCAGAGCCCCGGGACCCCTAAACTATGGCTACACCTTC.

V gene TRBV30 combines with J gene TRBJ1-2; 7 positions match TRBD1. Per the germline V gene, CDR1 is GTSNPN and CDR2 is SVGIG (reference sequence). J gave up 3 bases and V 4 bases, and 2 bases lay outside the gene matches. CDR3 length: 12 residues. CDR3 sequence reads: CAWNGQDYGYTF. CDR3 in DNA: TGTGCCTGGAACGGACAGGACTATGGCTACACCTTC. The complete variable domain, with remaining parts taken from reference TRBV30 and TRBJ1-2, reads SQTIHQWPATLVQPVGSPLSLECTVEGTSNPNLYWYRQAAGRGLQLLFYSVGIGQISSEVPQNLSASRPQDRQFILSSKKLLLSDSGFYLCAWNGQDYGYTFGSGTRLTVV.

This clonotype appeared a single time. This chain links TRBV27 with TRBJ1-5; D is ambiguous. Germline V gives CDR1 MNHEY, CDR2 SMNVEV (reference sequence). This CDR3 comprises 14 residues. V lost 5 bases and J lost 0, with 8 bases in between. CDR3 residues: CASSAGYSNQPQHF. CDR3 DNA sequence: TGTGCCAGCAGTGCCGGGTATAGCAATCAGCCCCAGCATTTT.

The V and J genes are TRBV19 and TRBJ1-5; D gene uncertain. The germline V gene encodes CDR1 LNHDA and CDR2 SQIVND (reference sequence). The V end was cut by 3 bases, the J end by 4 bases, with 7 bases between. This CDR3 is 13 amino acids long. The CDR3 reads CASSISGNQPQHF. Written as DNA, the CDR3 is TGTGCCAGTAGTATTAGTGGAAATCAGCCCCAGCATTTT.

The chain is built from TRBV20-1 and TRBJ2-3, with 11 bases matching TRBD2. With V trimmed by 1 base and J by 2 bases, 2 bases remained unmatched. Germline assignment: CDR1 DFQATT and CDR2 SNEGSKA (reference sequence). CDR3 length: 15 residues. CDR3 DNA sequence: TGCAGTGCTAGAGGACTAGCGGGGACCACAGATACGCAGTATTTT. Its translation is CSARGLAGTTDTQYF.

The chain links TRBV20-1 to TRBJ2-7; TRBD1 matches at 9 bases. CDR3 length: 14 amino acids. V shed 6 bases and J 4 bases; nucleotides not matched to a gene: 10. The germline V gene has CDR1 DFQATT and CDR2 SNEGSKA (reference sequence). CDR3 sequence: CSATPPGQGYEQYF. The CDR3 DNA sequence: TGCAGTGCCACTCCCCCAGGACAGGGGTACGAGCAGTACTTC.

CDR3 nucleotide sequence: TGCGCCAGCAGCTTTCAGGGGGACACTGAAGCTTTCTTT. Its translation is CASSFQGDTEAFF. This chain links TRBV5-1 with TRBJ1-1; TRBD1 agrees at 7 bases. This CDR3 has 13 residues. Germline assignment: CDR1 SGHRS and CDR2 YFSETQ. V shed 2 bases, J shed 3 bases, and the junction held 1 base outside the gene matches.